A selection of T cell receptor beta chains follows, all from one sample in a study of blood T cell repertoires in COVID-19. The repertoire was sequenced with immunoSEQ multiplex PCR; TCRdb's copy has only in-frame clones and lacks some. Of approximately 75,000 clones in the sample, around 84% were seen once. Sequenced sample: peripheral blood. Receptor source: a woman in her forties or fifties with acute or convalescent COVID-19. CDR3s include the opening cysteine and the closing phenylalanine or tryptophan. The order of the fields is D gene, V gene, clone size, J gene, CDR3 protein, CDR3 DNA. The D gene is left open where the match is weak. Not every row has a clone size; where given, it reads once, few, many or a size class.

>TRBD1|TRBV24-1|.|TRBJ2-2
CATSADRGRNGELFF
TGTGCCACCAGTGCGGACAGGGGGCGAAACGGGGAGCTGTTTTTT
>TRBD2|TRBV5-1|.|TRBJ2-7
CASSLASGYSYEQYF
TGCGCCAGCAGCTTGGCTAGCGGGTATTCCTACGAGCAGTACTTC
>TRBD1|TRBV5-6|.|TRBJ2-7
CASSLTGTGYGYEQYF
TGTGCCAGCAGCCTGACCGGGACAGGGTACGGCTACGAGCAGTACTTC
>TRBD1|TRBV10-3|.|TRBJ2-3
CAISGAGGPTDTQYF
TGTGCCATCAGTGGAGCAGGGGGTCCCACAGATACGCAGTATTTT
>TRBD1|TRBV28|.|TRBJ1-4
CASSLKGRGGFLFF
TGTGCCAGCAGTTTAAAGGGCAGAGGGGGCTTTTTGTTTTTT
>.|TRBV9|.|TRBJ1-1
CASSVVMAAEAFF
TGTGCCAGCAGCGTAGTTATGGCAGCTGAAGCTTTCTTT
>.|TRBV28|few|TRBJ1-5
CASSFQGLSNQPQHF
TGTGCCAGCAGTTTCCAGGGGCTAAGCAATCAGCCCCAGCATTTT
>TRBD1|TRBV6-5|.|TRBJ2-7
CASSYDRGAYEQYF
TGTGCCAGCAGTTACGACAGGGGCGCCTACGAGCAGTACTTC
>TRBD2|TRBV5-6|.|TRBJ2-7
CASSWGLAETESEQYF
TGTGCCAGCAGCTGGGGACTAGCGGAGACTGAATCCGAGCAGTACTTC
>TRBD2|TRBV2|.|TRBJ2-1
CASRGSGSSYNEQFF
TGTGCCAGCAGGGGTAGCGGGAGCTCCTACAATGAGCAGTTCTTC
>TRBD2|TRBV30|.|TRBJ2-7
CAWSVGGGVEQYF
TGTGCCTGGAGTGTAGGTGGGGGGGTCGAGCAGTACTTC
>TRBD1|TRBV28|.|TRBJ1-6
CASSPRQGRAPLHF
TGTGCCAGCAGTCCTCGACAGGGAAGGGCACCCCTCCACTTT
>TRBD2|TRBV3-1/TRBV3-2|.|TRBJ2-5
CASSQGLAGGTQYF
TGTGCCAGCAGCCAAGGACTAGCGGGAGGAACCCAGTACTTC
>TRBD2|TRBV9|few|TRBJ2-7
CASSVTSGREQYF
TGTGCCAGCAGCGTGACTAGCGGGAGGGAGCAGTACTTC
>.|TRBV30|.|TRBJ1-2
CAWSVNPVYGYTF
TGTGCCTGGAGTGTAAATCCAGTCTATGGCTACACCTTC
>TRBD1|TRBV4-2|few|TRBJ1-1
CASSQMTGWNTEAFF
TGTGCCAGCAGCCAAATGACAGGGTGGAACACTGAAGCTTTCTTT